This T cell receptor (beta chain) was identified in a study of control samples from healthy donors and cancer patients. Germline assignment: CDR1 SGDLS and CDR2 YYNGEE. This CDR3 contains 17 residues. Trimming took 0 bases from V and 0 from J, leaving 12 bases between them. This clone was found a few times. Libraries were prepared by immunoSEQ multiplex PCR; TCRdb keeps only in-frame clonotypes and omits some of them. The table has around 130,000 clones, about 88% seen once; the top ten hold around 3%. The material sequenced was blood. V and J are TRBV9 and TRBJ2-2; TRBD1 is a possible D gene (6 bases). The source is a man over 45 in good health. This CDR3 is CASSVASGATNTGELFF. CDR3 nucleotides: TGTGCCAGCAGCGTAGCTTCAGGGGCAACGAACACCGGGGAGCTGTTTTTT. Using reference TRBV9 and TRBJ2-2 for the parts outside the CDR3, the full variable domain is DSGVTQTPKHLITATGQRVTLRCSPRSGDLSVYWYQQSLDQGLQFLIQYYNGEERAKGNILERFSAQQFPDLHSELNLSSLELGDSALYFCASSVASGATNTGELFFGEGSRLTVL.